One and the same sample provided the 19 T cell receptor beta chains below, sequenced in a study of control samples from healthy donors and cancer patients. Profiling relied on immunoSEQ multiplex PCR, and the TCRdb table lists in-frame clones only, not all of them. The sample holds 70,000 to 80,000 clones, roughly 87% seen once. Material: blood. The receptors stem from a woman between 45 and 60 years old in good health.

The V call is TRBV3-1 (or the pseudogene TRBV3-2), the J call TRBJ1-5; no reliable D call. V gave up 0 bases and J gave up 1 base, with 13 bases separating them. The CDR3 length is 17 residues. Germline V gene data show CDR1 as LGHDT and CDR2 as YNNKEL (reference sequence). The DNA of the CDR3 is TGTGCCAGCAGCCAAGAATCGCCATTGGTGAGCAATCAGCCCCAGCATTTT. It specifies CASSQESPLVSNQPQHF.

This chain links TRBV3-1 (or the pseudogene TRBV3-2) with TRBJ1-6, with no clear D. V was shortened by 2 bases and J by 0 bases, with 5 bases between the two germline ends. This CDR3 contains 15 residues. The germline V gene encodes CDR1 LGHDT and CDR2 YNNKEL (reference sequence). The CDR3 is CASSQRSSYNSPLHF. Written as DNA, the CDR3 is TGTGCCAGCAGCCAAAGAAGCTCCTATAATTCACCCCTCCACTTT.

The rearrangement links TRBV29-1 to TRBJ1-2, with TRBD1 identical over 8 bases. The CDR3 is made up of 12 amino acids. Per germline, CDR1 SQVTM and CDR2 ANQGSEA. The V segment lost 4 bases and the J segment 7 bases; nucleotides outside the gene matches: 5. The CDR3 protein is CSVVDRDGGYTF. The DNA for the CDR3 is TGCAGCGTTGTGGACAGGGATGGTGGCTACACCTTC.

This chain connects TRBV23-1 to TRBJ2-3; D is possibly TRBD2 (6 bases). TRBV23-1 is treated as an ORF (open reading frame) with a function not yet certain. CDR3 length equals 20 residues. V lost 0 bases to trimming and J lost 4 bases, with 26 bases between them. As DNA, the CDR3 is TGCGCCAGCAGTCAATCCGGCCGGCTCTGGTCCGGGAGACTGGCAGATACGCAGTATTTT. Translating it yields CASSQSGRLWSGRLADTQYF.

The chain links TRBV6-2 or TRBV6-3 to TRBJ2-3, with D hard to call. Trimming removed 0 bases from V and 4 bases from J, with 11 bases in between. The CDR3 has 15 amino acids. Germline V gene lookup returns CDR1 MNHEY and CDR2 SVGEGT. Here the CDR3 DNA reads TGTGCCAGCAGTTACTCGGGCAGTGGGGCAGATACGCAGTATTTT. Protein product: CASSYSGSGADTQYF.

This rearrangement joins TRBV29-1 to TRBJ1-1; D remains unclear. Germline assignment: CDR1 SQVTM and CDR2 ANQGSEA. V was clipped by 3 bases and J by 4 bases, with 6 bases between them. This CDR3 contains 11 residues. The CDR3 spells CSVDSGTEAFF. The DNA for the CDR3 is TGCAGCGTTGACTCCGGCACTGAAGCTTTCTTT. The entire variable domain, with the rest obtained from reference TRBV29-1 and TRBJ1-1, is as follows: SAVISQKPSRDICQRGTSLTIQCQVDSQVTMMFWYRQQPGQSLTLIATANQGSEATYESGFVIDKFPISRPNLTFSTLTVSNMSPEDSSIYLCSVDSGTEAFFGQGTRLTVV.

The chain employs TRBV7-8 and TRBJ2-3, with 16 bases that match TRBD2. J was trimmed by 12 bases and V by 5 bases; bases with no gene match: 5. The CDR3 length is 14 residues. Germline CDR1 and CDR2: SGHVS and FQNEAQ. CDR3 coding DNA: TGTGCCAGCAGCACGGGACTAGCGGGAGGGCCTCAGTATTTT. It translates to CASSTGLAGGPQYF.

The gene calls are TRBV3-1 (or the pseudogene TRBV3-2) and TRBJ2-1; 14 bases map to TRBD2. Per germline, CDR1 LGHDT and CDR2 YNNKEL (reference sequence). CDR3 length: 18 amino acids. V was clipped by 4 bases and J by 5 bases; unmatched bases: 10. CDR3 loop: CASSPGLAGVVLNNEQFF. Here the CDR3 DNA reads TGTGCCAGCAGCCCGGGACTAGCGGGAGTGGTTCTTAACAATGAGCAGTTCTTC.

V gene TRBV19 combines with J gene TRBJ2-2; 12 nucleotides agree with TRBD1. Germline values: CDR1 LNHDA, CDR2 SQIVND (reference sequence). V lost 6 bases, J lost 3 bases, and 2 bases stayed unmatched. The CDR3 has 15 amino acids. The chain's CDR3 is CASSRDRGHTGELFF. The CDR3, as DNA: TGTGCCAGTAGCCGGGACAGGGGGCACACCGGGGAGCTGTTTTTT.

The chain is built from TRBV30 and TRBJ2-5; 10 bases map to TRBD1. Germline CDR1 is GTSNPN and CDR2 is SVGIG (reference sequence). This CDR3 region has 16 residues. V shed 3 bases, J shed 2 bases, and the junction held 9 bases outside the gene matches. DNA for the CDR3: TGTGCCTGGAGACCCGGGACAGGGGTTATACAAGAGACCCAGTACTTC. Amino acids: CAWRPGTGVIQETQYF.

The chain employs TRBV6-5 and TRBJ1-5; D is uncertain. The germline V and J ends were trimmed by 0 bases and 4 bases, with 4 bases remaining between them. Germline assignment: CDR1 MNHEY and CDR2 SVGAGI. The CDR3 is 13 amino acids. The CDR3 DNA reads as TGTGCCAGCAGTTACTCGACGAATCAGCCCCAGCATTTT. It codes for CASSYSTNQPQHF.

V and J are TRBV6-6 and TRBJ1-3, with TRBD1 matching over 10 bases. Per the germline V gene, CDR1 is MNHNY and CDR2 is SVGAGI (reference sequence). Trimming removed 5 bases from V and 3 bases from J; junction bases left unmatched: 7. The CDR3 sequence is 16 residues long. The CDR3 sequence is CASSLGQGGGGNTIYF. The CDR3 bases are TGTGCCAGCAGTCTCGGACAGGGGGGAGGTGGAAACACCATATATTTT.

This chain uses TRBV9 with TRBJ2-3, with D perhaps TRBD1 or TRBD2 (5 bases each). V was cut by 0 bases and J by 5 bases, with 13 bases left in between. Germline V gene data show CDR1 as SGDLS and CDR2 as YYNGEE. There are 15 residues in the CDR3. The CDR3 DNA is TGTGCCAGCAGCGTAGAGGATGCGAGGGGAGATACGCAGTATTTT. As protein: CASSVEDARGDTQYF.

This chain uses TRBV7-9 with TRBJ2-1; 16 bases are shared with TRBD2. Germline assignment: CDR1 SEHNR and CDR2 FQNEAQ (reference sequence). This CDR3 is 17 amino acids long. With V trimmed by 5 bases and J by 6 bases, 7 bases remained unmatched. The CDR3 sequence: CASSPPGLAGGPNEQFF. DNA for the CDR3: TGTGCCAGCAGCCCTCCGGGACTAGCGGGAGGGCCCAATGAGCAGTTCTTC. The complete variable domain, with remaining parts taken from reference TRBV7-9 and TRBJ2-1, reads DTGVSQNPRHKITKRGQNVTFRCDPISEHNRLYWYRQTLGQGPEFLTYFQNEAQLEKSRLLSDRFSAERPKGSFSTLEIQRTEQGDSAMYLCASSPPGLAGGPNEQFFGPGTRLTVL.

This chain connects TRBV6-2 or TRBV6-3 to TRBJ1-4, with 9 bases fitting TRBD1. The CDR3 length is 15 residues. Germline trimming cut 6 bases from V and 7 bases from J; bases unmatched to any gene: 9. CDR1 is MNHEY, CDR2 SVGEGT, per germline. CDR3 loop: CASSRYGTGFEKLFF. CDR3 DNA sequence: TGTGCCAGCAGCAGATACGGGACAGGGTTTGAAAAACTGTTTTTT.

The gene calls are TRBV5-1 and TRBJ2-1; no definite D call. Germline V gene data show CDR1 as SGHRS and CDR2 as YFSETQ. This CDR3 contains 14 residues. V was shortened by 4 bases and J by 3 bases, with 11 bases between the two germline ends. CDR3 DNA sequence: TGCGCCAGCAGCCCACAAATTAACTACAATGAGCAGTTCTTC. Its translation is CASSPQINYNEQFF. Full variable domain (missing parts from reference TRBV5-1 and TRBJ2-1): KAGVTQTPRYLIKTRGQQVTLSCSPISGHRSVSWYQQTPGQGLQFLFEYFSETQRNKGNFPGRFSGRQFSNSRSEMNVSTLELGDSALYLCASSPQINYNEQFFGPGTRLTVL.

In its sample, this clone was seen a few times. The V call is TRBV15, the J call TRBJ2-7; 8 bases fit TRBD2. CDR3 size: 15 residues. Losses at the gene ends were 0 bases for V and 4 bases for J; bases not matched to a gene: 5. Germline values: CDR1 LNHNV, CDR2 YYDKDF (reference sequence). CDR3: CATSRDRTGGYEQYF. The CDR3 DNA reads TGTGCCACCAGCAGAGATCGAACGGGAGGGTACGAGCAGTACTTC.

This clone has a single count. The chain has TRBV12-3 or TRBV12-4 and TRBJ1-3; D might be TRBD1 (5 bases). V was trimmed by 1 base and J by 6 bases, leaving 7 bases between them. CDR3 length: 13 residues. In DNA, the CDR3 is TGTGCCAGCAGTTTAGGGGGGGAAAACACCATATATTTT. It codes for CASSLGGENTIYF.

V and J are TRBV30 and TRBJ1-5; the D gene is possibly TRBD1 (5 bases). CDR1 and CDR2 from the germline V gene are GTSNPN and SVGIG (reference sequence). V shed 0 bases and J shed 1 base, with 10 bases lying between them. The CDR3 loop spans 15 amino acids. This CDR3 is CAWSVLGGSNQPQHF. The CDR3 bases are TGTGCCTGGAGTGTACTGGGGGGAAGCAATCAGCCCCAGCATTTT.